The 16 T cell receptor beta chains presented below share a single source sample, sequenced in a study of cytomegalovirus exposure and HLA in healthy donors. Both 60 Vbeta primers and 13 Jbeta primers went into the PCR. The assay was immunoSEQ multiplex PCR, and TCRdb's table has in-frame clones only and misses some. The specimen's table records approximately 30,000 clones. Sequencing was performed on PBMCs. The receptors come from a woman between 40 and 50 years old in good health and CMV-seropositive.

The chain joins TRBV11-3 to TRBJ2-7, with 8 bases lining up with TRBD2. Germline assignment: CDR1 SGHNT and CDR2 YENEEA. This CDR3 region has 14 residues. After removal of 3 bases from V and 6 bases from J, the junction contained 7 bases not matched to a gene. CDR3 region: CASSFASGSSEQYF. CDR3 nucleotides: TGTGCCAGCAGCTTCGCTAGCGGGTCGTCCGAGCAGTACTTC.

The chain combines TRBV6-5 with TRBJ2-5, with D possibly TRBD1 on 5 matching bases. Germline V CDR1 and CDR2: MNHEY, SVGAGI. V was pared by 6 bases and J by 6 bases, with 17 bases between. The CDR3 runs to 14 residues. CDR3 DNA sequence: TGTGCCAGCAGCCGTAGTGTAGGGGTAAAGACCCAGTACTTC. Protein product: CASSRSVGVKTQYF.

The V and J genes are TRBV27 and TRBJ1-2; the D gene is possibly TRBD1 (6 bases). Trimming shortened V by 6 bases and J by 2 bases, and 19 bases separated the two germline ends. This CDR3 contains 16 residues. The V gene's germline CDR1 is MNHEY and CDR2 SMNVEV (reference sequence). CDR3 protein: CASSRHYSQGNYGYTF. The CDR3 DNA reads TGTGCCAGCAGCAGACACTATAGCCAGGGGAACTATGGCTACACCTTC.

J is TRBJ2-1 and V is TRBV28, with D hard to call. The CDR3 covers 13 residues. In germline, CDR1 is MDHEN, CDR2 SYDVKM. With 5 bases removed from V and 5 bases from J, the gap between germline ends came to 10 bases. CDR3 sequence (DNA): TGTGCCAGCAGTGACGGGTTTGACAATGAGCAGTTCTTC. Translating it yields CASSDGFDNEQFF.

V gene TRBV18 combines with J gene TRBJ2-7; no definite D call. The CDR3 is made up of 13 amino acids. V shed 3 bases and J shed 7 bases, with 13 bases lying between them. Germline lookup yields CDR1 KGHSH and CDR2 LQKENI. The CDR3 sequence: CASSPSEVREQYF. In DNA form, the CDR3 reads TGTGCCAGCTCACCCTCCGAGGTTCGGGAGCAGTACTTC.

V usage is TRBV9 and J usage is TRBJ2-7, with 8 bases lining up with TRBD2. V trimming: 1 base; J trimming: 2 bases; junction bases outside the gene matches: 5. Germline V gives CDR1 SGDLS, CDR2 YYNGEE. This CDR3 contains 15 residues. CDR3 bases: TGTGCCAGCAGCGTATCACCGGGAGGGCCCTACGAGCAGTACTTC. Translated, it gives CASSVSPGGPYEQYF.

The DNA for the CDR3 is TGTGCCAGCAGGGGGGGTAATTCACCCCTCCACTTT. Its protein is CASRGGNSPLHF. V usage is TRBV6-5 and J usage is TRBJ1-6; D is possibly TRBD1 (5 bases). The germline CDR1 and CDR2 sequences are MNHEY and SVGAGI. Trimming pared 6 bases from V and 6 bases from J, leaving 6 bases between. This CDR3 region has 12 residues.

This chain joins TRBV11-2 and TRBJ2-7, with 9 positions matching TRBD1. Unmatched junction bases numbered 4, after V lost 1 base and J lost 3 bases. The CDR3 totals 15 residues. Germline V gene sequence: CDR1 SGHAT, CDR2 FQNNGV. CDR3 region: CASSLGTGEYYEQYF. The CDR3 nucleotides are TGTGCCAGCAGCTTAGGGACAGGGGAGTACTACGAGCAGTACTTC.

The gene calls are TRBV19 and TRBJ2-2; TRBD1 matches 7 bases. The CDR3 is 18 amino acids. Germline V gene sequence: CDR1 LNHDA, CDR2 SQIVND (reference sequence). J gave up 0 bases and V 0 bases, and 7 bases lay outside the gene matches. CDR3 DNA sequence: TGTGCCAGTAGTATAGATTTTAGGGGGCGAGCGAACACCGGGGAGCTGTTTTTT. Residues: CASSIDFRGRANTGELFF. The full variable domain, rest sourced from reference TRBV19 and TRBJ2-2, is DGGITQSPKYLFRKEGQNVTLSCEQNLNHDAMYWYRQDPGQGLRLIYYSQIVNDFQKGDIAEGYSVSREKKESFPLTVTSAQKNPTAFYLCASSIDFRGRANTGELFFGEGSRLTVL.

The DNA for the CDR3 is TGTGCCAGCAGTCCGCGACGAGATGACTATAGCAATCAGCCCCAGCATTTT. Translated: CASSPRRDDYSNQPQHF. The chain has TRBV27 and TRBJ1-5, with no clear D. The V and J ends lost 5 bases and 0 bases respectively, with 17 bases between them. CDR1 MNHEY and CDR2 SMNVEV come from the germline V gene (reference sequence). The CDR3 spans 17 residues.

This rearrangement joins TRBV10-3 to TRBJ2-1; D is possibly TRBD1 (6 bases). The CDR3 runs to 15 residues. The germline V gene encodes CDR1 ENHRY and CDR2 SYGVKD. The V and J ends lost 4 bases and 2 bases respectively, with 12 bases between them. CDR3 in DNA: TGTGCCATCAGTGGAGATGGACAGCCCTACAATGAGCAGTTCTTC. Translation: CAISGDGQPYNEQFF.

The chain recombines TRBV30 with TRBJ2-3; weak D call: TRBD1 (5 bases). The CDR3 covers 14 residues. CDR1 is GTSNPN and CDR2 is SVGIG in the germline V gene (reference sequence). V lost 2 bases to trimming and J lost 5 bases, with 14 bases between them. The DNA of the CDR3 is TGTGCCTGGAGTACCAGGGATCTTGAAGATACGCAGTATTTT. Amino acids: CAWSTRDLEDTQYF.

The chain is built from TRBV2 and TRBJ1-1; D is unresolved. Germline V CDR1 and CDR2: SNHLY, FYNNEI. Trimming took off 6 bases at V and 11 bases at J, with 13 bases between the two ends. CDR3 length: 11 residues. CDR3 sequence reads: CASRDEVTAFF. As DNA, the CDR3 is TGTGCCAGCAGGGATGAGGTGACCGCTTTCTTT. Full variable domain (outside the CDR3, taken from reference TRBV2 and TRBJ1-1): EPEVTQTPSHQVTQMGQEVILRCVPISNHLYFYWYRQILGQKVEFLVSFYNNEISEKSEIFDDQFSVERPDGSNFTLKIRSTKLEDSAMYFCASRDEVTAFFGQGTRLTVV.

J is TRBJ1-2 and V is TRBV30; D gene uncertain. CDR1 and CDR2 from the germline V gene are GTSNPN and SVGIG (reference sequence). The ends were cut back, 1 base at V and 2 bases at J, with 5 bases in the middle. The CDR3 loop spans 12 amino acids. The CDR3 is CAWSAGNYGYTF. The CDR3 DNA follows: TGTGCCTGGAGTGCCGGGAACTATGGCTACACCTTC.

Concerning this clone itself: An end of the junction does not agree with germline; a read error may underlie this. The V and J genes are TRBV18 and TRBJ1-2; D uncertain. This CDR3 contains 14 residues. CDR1 and CDR2 (germline): KGHSH, LQKENI. The CDR3 region is CASSPLAAVHGHTF. Written as DNA, the CDR3 is TGTGCCAGCTCACCACTTGCGGCAGTCCATGGCCACACCTTC.

The chain is built from TRBV27 and TRBJ1-5; 7 bases are a match to TRBD1. The ends lost 5 bases at V and 3 bases at J; junction bases unmatched: 7. The CDR3 has 15 residues. CDR1 MNHEY and CDR2 SMNVEV come from the germline V gene (reference sequence). The CDR3 DNA sequence: TGTGCCAGCAGTCAATCAGGGGGGCCCAATCAGCCCCAGCATTTT. This translates into CASSQSGGPNQPQHF.